One sample yielded the 21 T cell receptor beta chains listed below, sequenced in a study of T-cell reconstitution after alpha-beta-depleted transplantation in children. Unique molecular identifiers were incorporated into the prepared TCRbeta library. TCRdb re-analysed the PCR reads in MiXCR, keeping a single row per CDR3 protein. The sample records 200,000 to 300,000 distinct CDR3 sequences, around 25% being singletons. The source material was PBMCs, sampled before TCRalphabeta/CD19-depleted stem cell transplant. These receptors were taken from a girl aged 2 to 10 with Fanconi anemia, due to receive a stem cell transplant.

The rearrangement links TRBV20-1 to TRBJ2-7; possibly TRBD1 or TRBD2 for D (5 bases each). The CDR3 is 14 amino acids. Between the trimmed V and J ends, which lost 0 bases and 2 bases, there was a span of 11 bases. Germline CDR1 and CDR2: DFQATT and SNEGSKA (reference sequence). DNA for the CDR3: TGCAGTGCTAGAGATTGGGACCTCACCTACGAGCAGTACTTC. Translation gives CSARDWDLTYEQYF.

This clonotype was seen repeatedly, ten times or more. This chain connects TRBV20-1 to TRBJ2-1, with D perhaps TRBD1 or TRBD2 (6 bases each). The V end lost 4 bases, the J end lost 0 bases, and 10 bases lay between the germline ends. The CDR3 length is 14 residues. CDR1 DFQATT and CDR2 SNEGSKA come from the germline V gene (reference sequence). The CDR3 DNA sequence: TGCAGTGCTATAGGGGGGCACTCCTACAATGAGCAGTTCTTC. Protein: CSAIGGHSYNEQFF.

This clonotype was found a few times. The V gene is TRBV20-1, the J gene TRBJ2-5; 11 positions agree with TRBD2. The CDR3 is 16 residues long. The V gene's germline CDR1 is DFQATT and CDR2 SNEGSKA (reference sequence). Trimming cost V 1 base and J 2 bases; bases outside gene matches: 6. The CDR3 region has the DNA TGCAGTGCTAGAGGTATAGCGGGAGGGCTGCAAGAGACCCAGTACTTC. It yields the protein CSARGIAGGLQETQYF.

This clonotype appeared many times. The rearrangement uses TRBV20-1 and TRBJ2-1, with TRBD1 matching 8 bases. Germline CDR1 DFQATT, CDR2 SNEGSKA (reference sequence). After removal of 1 base from V and 9 bases from J, the junction contained 11 bases not matched to a gene. CDR3 length: 15 residues. In DNA, the CDR3 is TGCAGTGCTAGAGTCTTATGGCAGGGGGCTGGTGAGCAGTTCTTC. Its protein is CSARVLWQGAGEQFF.

This clonotype has a handful of counts. V usage is TRBV2 and J usage is TRBJ2-5; TRBD2 matches at 7 bases. V lost 7 bases, J lost 7 bases, and 9 bases stayed unmatched. The germline V gene has CDR1 SNHLY and CDR2 FYNNEI. The length of the CDR3 is 13 residues. CDR3 amino acids: CASTGRTGGTQYF. The DNA of the CDR3 is TGTGCCAGCACCGGGAGGACCGGAGGGACCCAGTACTTC.

This clonotype came up a few times. This chain's CDR3 is CSVPDRAYETQYF. Written as DNA, the CDR3 is TGCAGCGTTCCGGACAGGGCTTACGAGACCCAGTACTTC. The genes are TRBV29-1 and TRBJ2-5; 8 bases are a match to TRBD1. The CDR3 extends over 13 amino acids. Losses at the gene ends were 5 bases for V and 5 bases for J; bases not matched to a gene: 7. The V gene's germline CDR1 is SQVTM and CDR2 ANQGSEA.

This clonotype was found a few times. The chain links TRBV28 to TRBJ2-7; D gene ambiguous. The CDR3 spans 14 residues. The V and J ends lost 3 bases and 1 base respectively, with 10 bases between them. The germline V gene has CDR1 MDHEN and CDR2 SYDVKM. The CDR3 coding sequence is TGTGCCAGCAGTTTCTTTTCGCTATCCTACGAGCAGTACTTC. Translated, it gives CASSFFSLSYEQYF.

J is TRBJ2-6 and V is TRBV29-1, with TRBD1 as a possible D gene (6 bases). V was shortened by 7 bases and J by 3 bases, with 13 bases between the two germline ends. The CDR3 sequence is 14 residues long. The germline V gene encodes CDR1 SQVTM and CDR2 ANQGSEA. Here the CDR3 reads CSALQGRGANVLTF. CDR3 coding DNA: TGCAGCGCCTTGCAGGGGCGTGGGGCCAACGTCCTGACTTTC. Using reference TRBV29-1 and TRBJ2-6 for the parts outside the CDR3, the full variable domain is SAVISQKPSRDICQRGTSLTIQCQVDSQVTMMFWYRQQPGQSLTLIATANQGSEATYESGFVIDKFPISRPNLTFSTLTVSNMSPEDSSIYLCSALQGRGANVLTFGAGSRLTVL.

The chain combines TRBV7-9 with TRBJ1-2, with D possibly TRBD1 on 5 matching bases. The ends were cut back, 5 bases at V and 5 bases at J, with 9 bases in the middle. CDR1 SEHNR and CDR2 FQNEAQ come from the germline V gene (reference sequence). The CDR3 has 12 residues. The CDR3 spells CASSAAGYGYTF. CDR3 sequence (DNA): TGTGCCAGCAGCGCCGCAGGGTATGGCTACACCTTC.

V and J are TRBV6-1 and TRBJ1-2, with D possibly matching TRBD1 (5 bases). V lost 7 bases and J lost 4, with 19 bases in between. Per germline, CDR1 MNHNS and CDR2 SASEGT. The CDR3 has 15 residues. DNA for the CDR3: TGTGCCAGCACCCTGACTCAGGGCCATTTCTATGGCTACACCTTC. Protein: CASTLTQGHFYGYTF.

This clonotype has a count of ten or more. This rearrangement joins TRBV27 to TRBJ2-7; TRBD2 agrees at 15 bases. Germline V gene data show CDR1 as MNHEY and CDR2 as SMNVEV (reference sequence). This CDR3 comprises 16 residues. The J segment lost 2 bases and the V segment lost 2 bases, leaving 1 base of the junction unmatched. Written as DNA, the CDR3 is TGTGCCAGCAGTTTAAGGACTAGCGGGGGGGCCTACGAGCAGTACTTC. It codes for CASSLRTSGGAYEQYF.

This clonotype appeared many times. This chain connects TRBV28 to TRBJ2-1; D not resolved. The V end lost 3 bases, the J end lost 5 bases, and 11 bases lay between the germline ends. The germline V gene has CDR1 MDHEN and CDR2 SYDVKM. The CDR3 has 14 residues. The CDR3 region has the DNA TGTGCCAGCAGTTTTAGTGGGCGAAACAATGAGCAGTTCTTC. Protein: CASSFSGRNNEQFF.

This clonotype has just a few counts. The chain is built from TRBV5-1 and TRBJ2-3, with D perhaps given as TRBD1 or TRBD2 (6 bases each). Trimming shortened V by 0 bases and J by 4 bases, and 15 bases separated the two germline ends. There are 16 residues in the CDR3. Germline V lookup: CDR1 SGHRS, CDR2 YFSETQ. The CDR3 nucleotides are TGCGCCAGCAGCTTGGCCACCCGGGGGCCCGCAGATACGCAGTATTTT. Residues: CASSLATRGPADTQYF.

This chain connects TRBV20-1 to TRBJ2-7; D might be TRBD2 (5 bases). The CDR3 is 14 amino acids. CDR1 and CDR2 (germline): DFQATT, SNEGSKA (reference sequence). Trimming pared 1 base from V and 3 bases from J, leaving 13 bases between. CDR3 nucleotides: TGCAGTGCTAGAGGCAGCGGTCTGGGCTACGAGCAGTACTTC. This sequence encodes CSARGSGLGYEQYF.

This clonotype has a count of ten or more. The V gene is TRBV6-5, the J gene TRBJ1-1; TRBD1 might be the D (5 bases). V lost 10 bases, J lost 3 bases, and 15 bases lay in between. The V gene's germline CDR1 is MNHEY and CDR2 SVGAGI. This CDR3 is built from 13 residues. The CDR3 reads CATHRGFYTEAFF. CDR3 coding DNA: TGTGCCACCCACCGGGGGTTTTACACTGAAGCTTTCTTT.

This clonotype was counted at least ten times. The rearrangement joins TRBV7-9 to TRBJ2-3, with D possibly TRBD1 on 6 matching bases. The V gene lost 3 bases and the J gene lost 2 bases, with 9 bases spanning the gap. The CDR3 loop spans 14 amino acids. The germline V gene has CDR1 SEHNR and CDR2 FQNEAQ (reference sequence). The CDR3 nucleotides are TGTGCCAGCAGCTTTGCAGGGGCCACAGATACGCAGTATTTT. Its translation is CASSFAGATDTQYF.

The gene calls are TRBV30 and TRBJ1-1; D not certain. The germline V and J ends were trimmed by 3 bases and 0 bases, with 17 bases remaining between them. CDR1 GTSNPN and CDR2 SVGIG come from the germline V gene (reference sequence). There are 16 residues in the CDR3. CDR3 nucleotide sequence: TGTGCCTGGAGCCCCTGGGAGGGATGGATGAACACTGAAGCTTTCTTT. As protein: CAWSPWEGWMNTEAFF.

CDR3 DNA sequence: TGCAGCGTTGGGGTGCTCGCAAGCTCCTACAATGAGCAGTTCTTC. Translation gives CSVGVLASSYNEQFF. The chain has TRBV29-1 and TRBJ2-1; D ambiguous. Germline CDR1 and CDR2: SQVTM and ANQGSEA. The CDR3 is made up of 15 amino acids. V lost 4 bases and J lost 0, with 13 bases in between.

The J gene is TRBJ2-1, the V gene TRBV28, with a possible D match to TRBD1 (6 bases). Trimming took 10 bases from V and 4 from J, leaving 17 bases between them. The CDR3 loop spans 14 amino acids. Germline CDR1 is MDHEN and CDR2 is SYDVKM. Written as DNA, the CDR3 is TGTGCCACCCAACAGGGTGGGCAATACAATGAGCAGTTCTTC. Its translation is CATQQGGQYNEQFF.

This clonotype has ten or more counts. The chain is built from TRBV10-3 and TRBJ2-4, with 11 bases lining up with TRBD1. J gave up 0 bases and V 5 bases, and 9 bases lay outside the gene matches. The germline CDR1 and CDR2 sequences are ENHRY and SYGVKD. This CDR3 has 18 amino acids. The CDR3 reads CAISPGQGADLAKNIQYF. CDR3 DNA: TGTGCCATCAGTCCCGGACAGGGGGCGGATTTAGCCAAAAACATTCAGTACTTC.

The chain carries TRBV7-3 and TRBJ2-3, with D tentatively TRBD2 (6 bases). Trimming pared 6 bases from V and 4 bases from J, leaving 17 bases between. The germline gives CDR1 SGHTA, CDR2 FQGTGA. The CDR3 spans 15 residues. The CDR3, as DNA: TGTGCCAGCAGTCTCGGACTATCTATCGCAGATACGCAGTATTTT. This codes for CASSLGLSIADTQYF. Full variable domain (rest looked up from reference TRBV7-3 and TRBJ2-3): GAGVSQTPSNKVTEKGKYVELRCDPISGHTALYWYRQSLGQGPEFLIYFQGTGAADDSGLPNDRFFAVRPEGSVSTLKIQRTERGDSAVYLCASSLGLSIADTQYFGPGTRLTVL.